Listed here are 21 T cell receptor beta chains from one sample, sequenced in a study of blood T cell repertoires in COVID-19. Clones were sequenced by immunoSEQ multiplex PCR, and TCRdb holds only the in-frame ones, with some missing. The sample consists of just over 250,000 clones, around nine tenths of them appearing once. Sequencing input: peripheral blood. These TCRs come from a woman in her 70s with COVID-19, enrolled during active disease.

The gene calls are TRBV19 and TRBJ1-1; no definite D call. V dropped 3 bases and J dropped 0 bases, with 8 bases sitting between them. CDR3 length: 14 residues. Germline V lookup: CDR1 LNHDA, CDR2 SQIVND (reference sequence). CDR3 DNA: TGTGCCAGTAGTATTTCGGGTGTGAACACTGAAGCTTTCTTT. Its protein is CASSISGVNTEAFF.

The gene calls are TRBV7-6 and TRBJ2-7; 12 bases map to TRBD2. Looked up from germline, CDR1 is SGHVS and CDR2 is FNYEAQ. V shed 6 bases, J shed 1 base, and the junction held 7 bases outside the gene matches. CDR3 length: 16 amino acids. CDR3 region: CASSRSGTSGSYEQYF. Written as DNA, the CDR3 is TGTGCCAGCAGTCGATCCGGGACTAGCGGGTCCTACGAGCAGTACTTC.

CDR3 loop: CASSPRTGNNQPQHF. CDR3 nucleotide sequence: TGTGCCAGCTCACCACGGACAGGAAACAATCAGCCCCAGCATTTT. The chain couples TRBV18 to TRBJ1-5, with 7 bases identical to TRBD1. The CDR3 is 15 amino acids. The V gene's germline CDR1 is KGHSH and CDR2 LQKENI. V shed 1 base, J shed 3 bases, and the junction held 3 bases outside the gene matches.

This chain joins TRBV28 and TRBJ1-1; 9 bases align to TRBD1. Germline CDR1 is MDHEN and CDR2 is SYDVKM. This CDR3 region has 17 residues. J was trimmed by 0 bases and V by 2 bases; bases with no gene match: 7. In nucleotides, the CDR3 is TGTGCCAGCAGTTTAGGACAGGGGAATTTCATGAACACTGAAGCTTTCTTT. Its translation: CASSLGQGNFMNTEAFF.

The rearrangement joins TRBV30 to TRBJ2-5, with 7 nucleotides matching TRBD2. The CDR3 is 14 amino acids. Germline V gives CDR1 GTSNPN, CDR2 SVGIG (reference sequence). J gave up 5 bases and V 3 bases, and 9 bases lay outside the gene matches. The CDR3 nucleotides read TGTGCCTGGAGAAGAGGCGGGAGTGTTGAGACCCAGTACTTC. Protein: CAWRRGGSVETQYF. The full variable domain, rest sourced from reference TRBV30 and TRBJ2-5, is SQTIHQWPATLVQPVGSPLSLECTVEGTSNPNLYWYRQAAGRGLQLLFYSVGIGQISSEVPQNLSASRPQDRQFILSSKKLLLSDSGFYLCAWRRGGSVETQYFGPGTRLLVL.

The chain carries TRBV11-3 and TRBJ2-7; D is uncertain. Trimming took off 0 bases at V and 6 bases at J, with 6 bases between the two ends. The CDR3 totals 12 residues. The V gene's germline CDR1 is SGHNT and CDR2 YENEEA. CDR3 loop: CASSLERSEQYF. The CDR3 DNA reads TGTGCCAGCAGCTTAGAACGCAGCGAGCAGTACTTC. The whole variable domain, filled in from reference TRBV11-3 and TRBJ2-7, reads EAGVVQSPRYKIIEKKQPVAFWCNPISGHNTLYWYLQNLGQGPELLIRYENEEAVDDSQLPKDRFSAERLKGVDSTLKIQPAELGDSAVYLCASSLERSEQYFGPGTRLTVT.

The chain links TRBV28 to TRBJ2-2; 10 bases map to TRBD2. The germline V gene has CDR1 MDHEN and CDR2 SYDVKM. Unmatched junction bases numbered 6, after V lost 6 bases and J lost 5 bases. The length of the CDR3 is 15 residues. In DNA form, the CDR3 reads TGTGCCAGCAGCGAGAGCGGGAGGGCGACCGGGGAGCTGTTTTTT. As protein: CASSESGRATGELFF.

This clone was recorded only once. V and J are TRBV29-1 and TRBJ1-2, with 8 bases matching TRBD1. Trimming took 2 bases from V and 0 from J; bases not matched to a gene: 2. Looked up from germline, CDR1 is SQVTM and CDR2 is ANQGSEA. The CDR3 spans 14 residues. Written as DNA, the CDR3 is TGCAGCGTTGAACCAGGGGGCTCTAACTATGGCTACACCTTC. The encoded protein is CSVEPGGSNYGYTF.

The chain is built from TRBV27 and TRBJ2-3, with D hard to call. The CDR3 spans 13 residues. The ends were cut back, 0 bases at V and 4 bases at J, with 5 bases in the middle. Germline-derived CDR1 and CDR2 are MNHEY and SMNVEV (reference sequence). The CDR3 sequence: CASSLSRPDTQYF. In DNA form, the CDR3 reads TGTGCCAGCAGTTTATCGAGGCCAGATACGCAGTATTTT.

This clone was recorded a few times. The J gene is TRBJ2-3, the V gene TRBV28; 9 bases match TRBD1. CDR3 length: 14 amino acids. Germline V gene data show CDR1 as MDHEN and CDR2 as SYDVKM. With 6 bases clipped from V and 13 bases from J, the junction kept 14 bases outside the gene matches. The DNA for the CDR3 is TGTGCCAGCAGGATCCAATCCGGGACAGGGTCCGAGTATTTT. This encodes CASRIQSGTGSEYF.

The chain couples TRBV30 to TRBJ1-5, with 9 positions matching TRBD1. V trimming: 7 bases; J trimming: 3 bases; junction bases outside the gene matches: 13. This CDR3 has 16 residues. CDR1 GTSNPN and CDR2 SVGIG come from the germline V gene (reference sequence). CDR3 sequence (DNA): TGTGCCTTTCGGAGGGACAGGGTGCATCCCAATCAGCCCCAGCATTTT. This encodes CAFRRDRVHPNQPQHF. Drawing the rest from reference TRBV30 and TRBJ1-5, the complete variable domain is SQTIHQWPATLVQPVGSPLSLECTVEGTSNPNLYWYRQAAGRGLQLLFYSVGIGQISSEVPQNLSASRPQDRQFILSSKKLLLSDSGFYLCAFRRDRVHPNQPQHFGDGTRLSIL.

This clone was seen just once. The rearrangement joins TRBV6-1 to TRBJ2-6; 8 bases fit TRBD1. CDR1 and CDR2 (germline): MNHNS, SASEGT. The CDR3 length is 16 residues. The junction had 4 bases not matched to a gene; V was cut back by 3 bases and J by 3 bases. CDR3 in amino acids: CASSETGDGGANVLTF. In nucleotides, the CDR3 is TGTGCCAGCAGTGAGACAGGGGACGGTGGGGCCAACGTCCTGACTTTC.

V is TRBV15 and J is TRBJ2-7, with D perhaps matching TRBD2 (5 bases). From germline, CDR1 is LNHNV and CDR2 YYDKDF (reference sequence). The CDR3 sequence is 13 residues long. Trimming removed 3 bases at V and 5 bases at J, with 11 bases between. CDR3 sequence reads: CATSRRVYHEQYF. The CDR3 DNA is TGTGCCACCAGCAGGAGGGTCTACCACGAGCAGTACTTC.

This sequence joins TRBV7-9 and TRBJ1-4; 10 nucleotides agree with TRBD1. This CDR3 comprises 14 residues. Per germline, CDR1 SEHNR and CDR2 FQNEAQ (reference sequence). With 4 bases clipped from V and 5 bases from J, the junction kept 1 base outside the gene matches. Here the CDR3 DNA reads TGTGCCAGCAGCTGGGGACAGGGGAATGAAAAACTGTTTTTT. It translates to CASSWGQGNEKLFF.

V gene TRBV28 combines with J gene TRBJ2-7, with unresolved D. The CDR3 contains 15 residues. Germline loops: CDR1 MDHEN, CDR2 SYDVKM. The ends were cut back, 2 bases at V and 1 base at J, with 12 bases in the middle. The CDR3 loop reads CASSLLVSGSYEQYF. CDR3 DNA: TGTGCCAGCAGTTTACTAGTGTCCGGGTCCTACGAGCAGTACTTC.

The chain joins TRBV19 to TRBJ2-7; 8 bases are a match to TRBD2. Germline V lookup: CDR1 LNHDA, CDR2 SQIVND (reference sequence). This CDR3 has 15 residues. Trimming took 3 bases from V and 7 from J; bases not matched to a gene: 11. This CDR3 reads CASSIVPGGPGEQYF. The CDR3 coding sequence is TGTGCCAGTAGTATTGTGCCGGGAGGGCCAGGAGAGCAGTACTTC.

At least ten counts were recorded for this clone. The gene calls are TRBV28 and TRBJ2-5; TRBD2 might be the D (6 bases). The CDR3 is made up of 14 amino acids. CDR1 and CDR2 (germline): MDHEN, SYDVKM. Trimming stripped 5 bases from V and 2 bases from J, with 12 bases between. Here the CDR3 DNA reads TGTGCCAGCAGTAGTGGAGCGGGTCAAGAGACCCAGTACTTC. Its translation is CASSSGAGQETQYF.

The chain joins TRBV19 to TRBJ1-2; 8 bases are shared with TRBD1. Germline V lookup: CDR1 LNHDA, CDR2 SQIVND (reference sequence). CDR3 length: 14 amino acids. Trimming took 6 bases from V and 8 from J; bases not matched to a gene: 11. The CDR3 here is CASSPLQGAGGYTF. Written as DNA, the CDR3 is TGTGCCAGTAGCCCTCTTCAGGGGGCTGGCGGCTACACCTTC.

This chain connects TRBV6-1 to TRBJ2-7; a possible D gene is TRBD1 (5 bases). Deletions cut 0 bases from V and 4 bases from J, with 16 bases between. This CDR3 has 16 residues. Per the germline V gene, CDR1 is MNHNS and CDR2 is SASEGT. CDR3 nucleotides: TGTGCCAGCAGTGAAGCCTCCACAGGAGTCGGATACGAGCAGTACTTC. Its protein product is CASSEASTGVGYEQYF.

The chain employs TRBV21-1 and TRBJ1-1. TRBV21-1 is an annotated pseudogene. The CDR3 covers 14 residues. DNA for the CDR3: TGTGCCAGCAGCAAAGTAGCGGGAGACACTGAAGCTTTCTTT. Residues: CASSKVAGDTEAFF.

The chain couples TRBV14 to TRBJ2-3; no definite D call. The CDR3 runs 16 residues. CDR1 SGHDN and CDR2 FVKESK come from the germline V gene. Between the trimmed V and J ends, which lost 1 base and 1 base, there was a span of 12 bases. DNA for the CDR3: TGTGCCAGCAGCCAAGGATCGTTTTCGGGCACAGATACGCAGTATTTT. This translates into CASSQGSFSGTDTQYF.